This T cell receptor (beta chain) was profiled in a study of shared clonotypes between healthy human individuals. The protocol was immunoSEQ multiplex PCR, while the TCRdb copy is restricted to in-frame clones and leaves out a portion. The sample comprises under 1,100,000 clones, roughly 80% of which are singletons, and less than 1.5% rests with the top ten. The J segment lost 7 bases and the V segment lost 5 bases, leaving 12 bases of the junction unmatched. Germline-derived CDR1 and CDR2 are SGHTA and FQGNSA. The CDR3 runs 16 residues. This TCR came from a man younger than 35 in good health. Sequencing used memory CD4+ T cells sorted from blood. As to subset: CD45RA-negative fraction. V usage is TRBV7-2 and J usage is TRBJ1-3, with 9 bases identical to TRBD1. DNA for the CDR3: TGTGCCAGCAGCCTCTGGGACAGGGAGCATAGGAACACCATATATTTT. Its protein product is CASSLWDREHRNTIYF.